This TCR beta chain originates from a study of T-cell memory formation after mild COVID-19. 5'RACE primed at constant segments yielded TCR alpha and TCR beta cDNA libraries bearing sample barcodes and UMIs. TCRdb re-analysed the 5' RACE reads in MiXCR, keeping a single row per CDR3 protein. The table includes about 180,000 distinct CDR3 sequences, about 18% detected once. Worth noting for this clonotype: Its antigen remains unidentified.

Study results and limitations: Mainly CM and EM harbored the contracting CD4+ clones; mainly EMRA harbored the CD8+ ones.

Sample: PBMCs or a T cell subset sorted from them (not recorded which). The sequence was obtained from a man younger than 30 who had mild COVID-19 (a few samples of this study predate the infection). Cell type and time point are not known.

The CDR3 protein is CSVEDDKETQYF. The CDR3 DNA follows: TGCAGCGTTGAAGATGACAAAGAGACCCAGTACTTC. The chain links TRBV29-1 to TRBJ2-5; D uncertain. Trimming took off 0 bases at V and 3 bases at J, with 5 bases between the two ends. Germline CDR1 and CDR2: SQVTM and ANQGSEA. This CDR3 contains 12 residues. Based on the CDR3 plus reference TRBV29-1 and TRBJ2-5, the full variable domain is SAVISQKPSRDICQRGTSLTIQCQVDSQVTMMFWYRQQPGQSLTLIATANQGSEATYESGFVIDKFPISRPNLTFSTLTVSNMSPEDSSIYLCSVEDDKETQYFGPGTRLLVL.